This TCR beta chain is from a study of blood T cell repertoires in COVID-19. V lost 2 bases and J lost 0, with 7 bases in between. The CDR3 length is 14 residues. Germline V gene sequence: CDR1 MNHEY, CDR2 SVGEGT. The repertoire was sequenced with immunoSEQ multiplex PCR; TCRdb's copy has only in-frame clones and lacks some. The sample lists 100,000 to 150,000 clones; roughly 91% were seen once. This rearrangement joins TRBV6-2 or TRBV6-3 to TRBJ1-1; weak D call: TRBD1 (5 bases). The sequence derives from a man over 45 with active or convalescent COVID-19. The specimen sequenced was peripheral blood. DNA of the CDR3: TGTGCCAGCAGTTACAACAGGATGAACACTGAAGCTTTCTTT. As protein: CASSYNRMNTEAFF.